Presented here are 25 T cell receptor beta chains from one specimen sequenced in a study of sequential checkpoint blockade in melanoma. The protocol was immunoSEQ multiplex PCR, while the TCRdb copy is restricted to in-frame clones and leaves out a portion. The sample contains about 37,000 clones, 30% to 40% of which appear only once. The treatment: randomized to nivolumab then ipilimumab (arm A) or the reverse (arm B). Sample: tumor tissue (inferred from file names), taken from a patient given nivolumab and ipilimumab in sequence. The receptors originated from a human donor with melanoma.

The J gene is TRBJ2-7, the V gene TRBV5-1; TRBD1 might be the D (8 bases). The CDR3 is made up of 18 amino acids. The ends were cut back, 4 bases at V and 3 bases at J, with 26 bases in the middle. Germline values: CDR1 SGHRS, CDR2 YFSETQ. Here the CDR3 DNA reads TGCGCCAGCAGCCCCCGGCAGGGGGCCCATCCGGGAGGCTACGAGCAGTACTTC. It yields the protein CASSPRQGAHPGGYEQYF.

This chain joins TRBV6-8 and TRBJ1-5; no definite D call. This CDR3 region has 16 residues. Looked up from germline, CDR1 is MNHGY and CDR2 is SAAAGT. Trimming cost V 2 bases and J 6 bases, with 17 bases left between them. In DNA form, the CDR3 reads TGTGCCAGCAGTTACCCCCCCGGGGAGACCACTCAGCCCCAGCATTTT. Its protein product is CASSYPPGETTQPQHF.

A single count supports this clone. The J gene is TRBJ2-2, the V gene TRBV30, with no clear D. The CDR3 loop spans 12 amino acids. Germline V lookup: CDR1 GTSNPN, CDR2 SVGIG (reference sequence). V was cut by 3 bases and J by 4 bases, with 6 bases left in between. The CDR3, as DNA: TGTGCCTGGAGGACCCTCACCGGGGAGCTGTTTTTT. It encodes CAWRTLTGELFF.

In this sample, this clone turned up many times. The gene calls are TRBV8-2 and TRBJ2-7; the table gives TRBD2 as D, unverified against the DNA. TRBV8-2 is described as a pseudogene. The CDR3 spans 17 residues. The CDR3 nucleotides read TGTGCCAGCAGTCCCCGGGGTAGCGGGGGAACTCGGGACGAGCAGTACTTC. Encoded protein: CASSPRGSGGTRDEQYF.

The sample holds a few counts of this clone. The chain is built from TRBV6-8 and TRBJ1-6; the D is unclear. From germline, CDR1 is MNHGY and CDR2 SAAAGT. Between the trimmed V and J ends, which lost 0 bases and 2 bases, there was a span of 5 bases. The CDR3 has 15 amino acids. CDR3 in amino acids: CASSYSHPYNSPLHF. In DNA form, the CDR3 reads TGTGCCAGCAGTTACTCACATCCCTATAATTCACCCCTCCACTTT.

This clone was counted between two and nine times. This chain links TRBV29-1 with TRBJ1-1, with a possible D match to TRBD1 (6 bases). This CDR3 region has 12 residues. Germline assignment: CDR1 SQVTM and CDR2 ANQGSEA. The germline V and J ends were trimmed by 6 bases and 3 bases, with 11 bases remaining between them. The CDR3 protein is CSVGGRDTEAFF. In DNA, the CDR3 is TGCAGCGTGGGGGGCAGGGACACTGAAGCTTTCTTT.

The V gene is TRBV18, the J gene TRBJ2-5; tentative D call: TRBD1 (6 bases). The CDR3 has 13 amino acids. Germline assignment: CDR1 KGHSH and CDR2 LQKENI. Between the trimmed V and J ends, which lost 3 bases and 5 bases, there was a span of 10 bases. CDR3 amino acids: CASSPVQGETQYF. The CDR3 DNA reads TGTGCCAGCTCACCCGTGCAGGGGGAGACCCAGTACTTC.

The CDR3 loop is CASSPTTTSAPSTDTQYF. CDR3 nucleotides: TGCGCCAGCAGCCCTACAACGACTAGCGCGCCTAGCACAGATACGCAGTATTTT. This rearrangement joins TRBV5-1 to TRBJ2-3, with 8 bases fitting TRBD2. Trimming took 4 bases from V and 0 from J; bases not matched to a gene: 13. This CDR3 has 18 residues. Germline V gene data show CDR1 as SGHRS and CDR2 as YFSETQ.

Only a few counts were recorded for this clone. The chain has TRBV11-3 and TRBJ2-1; 9 bases align to TRBD2. In germline, CDR1 is SGHNT, CDR2 YENEEA. The CDR3 sequence is 17 residues long. V was pared by 6 bases and J by 5 bases, with 14 bases of the junction left unmatched. The CDR3 bases are TGTGCCAGCAGTCGAAAATGGGGCGCTAGCGGGGACAATGAGCAGTTCTTC. Translating it yields CASSRKWGASGDNEQFF.

The gene calls are TRBV23-1 and TRBJ2-1; TRBD2 matches 7 bases. TRBV23-1 is noted as an ORF with a role that remains uncertain. This CDR3 has 16 amino acids. V lost 3 bases, J lost 5 bases, and 10 bases stayed unmatched. Here the CDR3 reads CASSHFEAGEDNEQFF. The CDR3 DNA reads TGCGCCAGCAGTCACTTTGAGGCGGGGGAGGACAATGAGCAGTTCTTC.

The chain combines TRBV5-1 with TRBJ2-7; either TRBD1 or TRBD2 may supply D (6 bases each). CDR1 and CDR2 (germline): SGHRS, YFSETQ. The V gene lost 7 bases and the J gene lost 4 bases, with 21 bases spanning the gap. The CDR3 is 15 amino acids. This chain's CDR3 is CASAIEGGTTYEQYF. The DNA for the CDR3 is TGCGCCAGCGCTATAGAGGGGGGTACAACTTACGAGCAGTACTTC.

Only a few counts were recorded for this clone. The chain joins TRBV6-8 to TRBJ1-2, with D unclear. This CDR3 region has 14 residues. The V and J ends lost 2 bases and 3 bases respectively, with 10 bases between them. Germline V lookup: CDR1 MNHGY, CDR2 SAAAGT. The CDR3 coding sequence is TGTGCCAGCAGTTACCGTAGCGGGGACTATGGCTACACCTTC. Translating gives CASSYRSGDYGYTF.

The genes are TRBV19 and TRBJ1-1; tentatively, D is TRBD1 (5 bases). Between the trimmed V and J ends, which lost 6 bases and 3 bases, there was a span of 11 bases. CDR3 length: 13 residues. Germline V gene lookup returns CDR1 LNHDA and CDR2 SQIVND (reference sequence). CDR3 in DNA: TGTGCCAGTAGCCCAACAGGTGACACTGAAGCTTTCTTT. Protein: CASSPTGDTEAFF.

The rearrangement links TRBV19 to TRBJ2-1; 7 nucleotides agree with TRBD2. The germline CDR1 and CDR2 sequences are LNHDA and SQIVND (reference sequence). The CDR3 consists of 15 residues. Losses at the gene ends were 5 bases for V and 4 bases for J; bases not matched to a gene: 8. The CDR3 bases are TGTGCCAGTAGTCCCGGGACTACAGATTACAATGAGCAGTTCTTC. The encoded protein is CASSPGTTDYNEQFF.

The chain joins TRBV19 to TRBJ1-5; D is possibly TRBD1 (5 bases). The CDR3 totals 16 residues. Between the trimmed V and J ends, which lost 10 bases and 2 bases, there was a span of 21 bases. CDR1 and CDR2 (germline): LNHDA, SQIVND (reference sequence). In nucleotides, the CDR3 is TGTGCCACCGCCCCGGGGGGGTCCTTCCGCAATCAGCCCCAGCATTTT. Protein: CATAPGGSFRNQPQHF.

The rearrangement uses TRBV28 and TRBJ2-3, with 7 bases fitting TRBD2. With V trimmed by 5 bases and J by 4 bases, 12 bases remained unmatched. The germline V gene has CDR1 MDHEN and CDR2 SYDVKM. This CDR3 is 16 amino acids long. CDR3 in amino acids: CASSRPAGNEADTQYF. DNA for the CDR3: TGTGCCAGCAGTCGCCCAGCGGGGAACGAGGCAGATACGCAGTATTTT.

This clone has a handful of counts. The rearrangement links TRBV7-1 to TRBJ2-7; 8 bases are shared with TRBD2. TRBV7-1 is an ORF; its function is uncertain. V gave up 5 bases and J gave up 0 bases; unmatched junction bases: 6. The CDR3 loop spans 15 amino acids. The CDR3 region is CASSLSGTSSYEQYF. In nucleotides, the CDR3 is TGTGCCAGCAGCCTATCCGGGACTAGCTCCTACGAGCAGTACTTC.

The rearrangement links TRBV4-1 to TRBJ1-4; D not resolved. This CDR3 has 17 amino acids. Trimming stripped 0 bases from V and 8 bases from J, with 19 bases between. CDR1 MGHRA and CDR2 YSYEKL come from the germline V gene. The CDR3 protein is CASSQEGMGRSPEKLFF. The CDR3 DNA is TGCGCCAGCAGCCAAGAAGGTATGGGCCGAAGCCCGGAAAAACTGTTTTTT.

This clone was seen more than once but under ten times. This chain connects TRBV7-1 to TRBJ2-2, with TRBD2 matching 8 bases. TRBV7-1 falls under the ORF class, with uncertain function. The CDR3 is 15 residues long. The trim removed 3 bases at V and 4 bases at J, leaving 4 bases unmatched. The CDR3 sequence: CASSSGTSRTGELFF. As DNA, the CDR3 is TGTGCCAGCAGCTCCGGGACTAGTCGCACCGGGGAGCTGTTTTTT.

The chain links TRBV30 to TRBJ2-3; 9 nucleotides align to TRBD1. The germline V gene encodes CDR1 GTSNPN and CDR2 SVGIG (reference sequence). The CDR3 runs 13 residues. V shed 5 bases and J 4 bases; nucleotides not matched to a gene: 4. CDR3 in amino acids: CAWDGTGSDTQYF. For the CDR3, the DNA is TGTGCCTGGGATGGGACAGGGTCAGATACGCAGTATTTT.

The rearrangement joins TRBV9 to TRBJ2-1, with 7 bases lining up with TRBD1. The CDR3 is 15 residues long. From germline, CDR1 is SGDLS and CDR2 YYNGEE. J was trimmed by 1 base and V by 3 bases; bases with no gene match: 4. CDR3 DNA sequence: TGTGCCAGCAGCGCCGGGACAGCGTCCTACAATGAGCAGTTCTTC. This gives the protein CASSAGTASYNEQFF. Full variable domain (rest looked up from reference TRBV9 and TRBJ2-1): DSGVTQTPKHLITATGQRVTLRCSPRSGDLSVYWYQQSLDQGLQFLIQYYNGEERAKGNILERFSAQQFPDLHSELNLSSLELGDSALYFCASSAGTASYNEQFFGPGTRLTVL.

J is TRBJ2-7 and V is TRBV9, with TRBD2 identical over 7 bases. Germline V lookup: CDR1 SGDLS, CDR2 YYNGEE. The CDR3 runs 16 residues. After removal of 1 base from V and 4 bases from J, the junction contained 11 bases not matched to a gene. This CDR3 reads CASSVHGASGTYEQYF. DNA for the CDR3: TGTGCCAGCAGCGTACACGGGGCTAGCGGAACTTACGAGCAGTACTTC.

In its sample, this clone was seen a few times. The V gene is TRBV11-3, the J gene TRBJ2-2; 8 bases map to TRBD2. The germline CDR1 and CDR2 sequences are SGHNT and YENEEA. V was pared by 5 bases and J by 3 bases, with 8 bases of the junction left unmatched. The CDR3 length is 16 residues. CDR3 loop: CASSHDGRGDTGELFF. The CDR3 DNA is TGTGCCAGCAGCCACGACGGGAGGGGAGACACCGGGGAGCTGTTTTTT.

The rearrangement joins TRBV11-3 to TRBJ2-5, with D tentatively TRBD1 or TRBD2 (6 bases each). Germline V gene data show CDR1 as SGHNT and CDR2 as YENEEA. V lost 5 bases to trimming and J lost 4 bases, with 14 bases between them. There are 14 residues in the CDR3. The CDR3 sequence is CASSPQGGLETQYF. CDR3 nucleotide sequence: TGTGCCAGCAGCCCACAAGGGGGACTAGAGACCCAGTACTTC. The complete variable domain, with remaining parts taken from reference TRBV11-3 and TRBJ2-5, reads EAGVVQSPRYKIIEKKQPVAFWCNPISGHNTLYWYLQNLGQGPELLIRYENEEAVDDSQLPKDRFSAERLKGVDSTLKIQPAELGDSAVYLCASSPQGGLETQYFGPGTRLLVL.

J is TRBJ2-1 and V is TRBV6-8; D may be TRBD2 (5 bases). Germline CDR1 MNHGY, CDR2 SAAAGT. The CDR3 runs to 17 residues. The V end lost 2 bases, the J end lost 0 bases, and 14 bases lay between the germline ends. Here the CDR3 DNA reads TGTGCCAGCAGTTACGGGCCCAGCGGAACCTCCTACAATGAGCAGTTCTTC. Residues: CASSYGPSGTSYNEQFF.